The next 22 T cell receptor beta chains were all read from a single sample in a study of blood T cell repertoires in COVID-19. Clones were read by immunoSEQ multiplex PCR, and TCRdb kept only the in-frame ones, dropping some. The table lists 70,000 or so clones, around 77% of them singletons. The specimen sequenced was peripheral blood. These receptors all stem from a man aged 55 to 70 with acute or convalescent COVID-19.

The chain uses TRBV7-9 and TRBJ2-7, with TRBD1 matching 12 bases. CDR1 is SEHNR, CDR2 FQNEAQ, per germline (reference sequence). The CDR3 runs 17 residues. Losses at the gene ends were 4 bases for V and 5 bases for J; bases not matched to a gene: 12. This CDR3 reads CASSSYHWDRGPDEQYF. The DNA for the CDR3 is TGTGCCAGCAGCTCGTATCATTGGGACAGGGGGCCCGACGAGCAGTACTTC.

Only one count was recorded for this clone. The chain joins TRBV7-2 to TRBJ2-2; no clear D gene. The germline gives CDR1 SGHTA, CDR2 FQGNSA. The CDR3 covers 16 residues. Trimming pared 3 bases from V and 2 bases from J, leaving 13 bases between. CDR3 loop: CASSLFMVANTGELFF. The CDR3 DNA follows: TGTGCCAGCAGCTTGTTTATGGTAGCTAACACCGGGGAGCTGTTTTTT. The entire variable domain, with the rest obtained from reference TRBV7-2 and TRBJ2-2, is as follows: GAGVSQSPSNKVTEKGKDVELRCDPISGHTALYWYRQSLGQGLEFLIYFQGNSAPDKSGLPSDRFSAERTGGSVSTLTIQRTQQEDSAVYLCASSLFMVANTGELFFGEGSRLTVL.

V usage is TRBV28 and J usage is TRBJ2-5; maybe TRBD2 (5 bases). V dropped 7 bases and J dropped 3 bases, with 15 bases sitting between them. The CDR3 consists of 14 residues. Germline V gene data show CDR1 as MDHEN and CDR2 as SYDVKM. In DNA form, the CDR3 reads TGTGCCAGCACCTTCGGGGTAGCCGAAGAGACCCAGTACTTC. Translating it yields CASTFGVAEETQYF. Full variable domain (missing parts from reference TRBV28 and TRBJ2-5): DVKVTQSSRYLVKRTGEKVFLECVQDMDHENMFWYRQDPGLGLRLIYFSYDVKMKEKGDIPEGYSVSREKKERFSLILESASTNQTSMYLCASTFGVAEETQYFGPGTRLLVL.

V and J are TRBV29-1 and TRBJ2-5, with D perhaps TRBD2 (5 bases). The germline V and J ends were trimmed by 3 bases and 7 bases, with 12 bases remaining between them. The CDR3 is 12 amino acids. CDR1 and CDR2 from the germline V gene are SQVTM and ANQGSEA. As DNA, the CDR3 is TGCAGCGTTGACGAGGGTCGGGGGACCCAGTACTTC. The encoded protein is CSVDEGRGTQYF.

CDR3 DNA: TGTGCCAGCAGCTTAACGGTGCAGTCCGACATTCAGTACTTC. Amino acids: CASSLTVQSDIQYF. The chain links TRBV7-3 to TRBJ2-4; D is unresolved. The CDR3 has 14 residues. The V gene's germline CDR1 is SGHTA and CDR2 FQGTGA. The V end was cut by 0 bases, the J end by 8 bases, with 11 bases between.

This clone was counted once. The chain uses TRBV12-3 or TRBV12-4 and TRBJ1-2, with 7 bases lining up with TRBD1. V lost 8 bases, J lost 6 bases, and 6 bases stayed unmatched. This CDR3 has 12 residues. CDR3: CASGNRGDGYTF. The CDR3 DNA sequence: TGTGCCAGCGGAAACAGGGGAGATGGCTACACCTTC.

The genes are TRBV6-5 and TRBJ2-2, with 8 bases fitting TRBD1. The CDR3 is made up of 14 amino acids. The ends lost 6 bases at V and 7 bases at J; junction bases unmatched: 7. Germline V gene data show CDR1 as MNHEY and CDR2 as SVGAGI. The CDR3 DNA is TGTGCCAGCAGGCGGACAGGGAGCGGCGGGGAGCTGTTTTTT. It yields the protein CASRRTGSGGELFF.

The chain is built from TRBV29-1 and TRBJ1-1; D call uncertain. The germline V gene has CDR1 SQVTM and CDR2 ANQGSEA. This CDR3 comprises 14 residues. V was clipped by 4 bases and J by 1 base, with 13 bases between them. The CDR3 DNA reads TGCAGCGTTGGGACTCCATGGACGAACACTGAAGCTTTCTTT. It encodes CSVGTPWTNTEAFF.

The V call is TRBV4-1, the J call TRBJ1-2, with 7 nucleotides matching TRBD1. Losses at the gene ends were 6 bases for V and 1 base for J; bases not matched to a gene: 8. This CDR3 is built from 15 residues. CDR1 and CDR2 (germline): MGHRA, YSYEKL. In DNA, the CDR3 is TGCGCCAGCAGGCTGGGACAGCTATTTAACTATGGCTACACCTTC. This translates into CASRLGQLFNYGYTF.

This rearrangement joins TRBV6-4 to TRBJ1-2, with a possible D match to TRBD1 (5 bases). Trimming removed 3 bases at V and 3 bases at J, with 8 bases between. The CDR3 is made up of 13 amino acids. Germline-derived CDR1 and CDR2 are MRHNA and SNTAGT. The CDR3 nucleotides read TGTGCCAGCAGTGATGGAGGGGACTATGGCTACACCTTC. Translating it yields CASSDGGDYGYTF.

The genes are TRBV9 and TRBJ1-3; 7 nucleotides agree with TRBD1. CDR3 length: 16 amino acids. The V and J ends lost 2 bases and 0 bases, in that order; junction bases with no gene match: 5. Germline V gives CDR1 SGDLS, CDR2 YYNGEE. The CDR3 region has the DNA TGTGCCAGCAGCGTTCACAGGGGAAGCTCTGGAAACACCATATATTTT. Its translation is CASSVHRGSSGNTIYF.

The chain is built from TRBV3-1 (or the pseudogene TRBV3-2) and TRBJ2-3; 11 nucleotides agree with TRBD2. With 8 bases clipped from V and 0 bases from J, the junction kept 7 bases outside the gene matches. The CDR3 length is 16 residues. Germline V gene data show CDR1 as LGHDT and CDR2 as YNNKEL (reference sequence). This CDR3 reads CASGELAGVSTDTQYF. Written as DNA, the CDR3 is TGTGCCAGCGGAGAACTAGCGGGGGTTAGCACAGATACGCAGTATTTT.

The CDR3 region has the DNA TGTGCCAGCAGTTCTATCGACAGACCCTACGAGCAGTACTTC. It codes for CASSSIDRPYEQYF. The chain links TRBV7-2 to TRBJ2-7; tentative D call: TRBD1 (5 bases). The CDR3 spans 14 residues. Trimming cost V 6 bases and J 2 bases, with 14 bases left between them. Germline CDR1 SGHTA, CDR2 FQGNSA.

This clone was recorded a few times. The V call is TRBV5-1, the J call TRBJ1-2; the match to TRBD1 covers 10 bases. The CDR3 sequence is 18 residues long. V trimming: 5 bases; J trimming: 4 bases; junction bases outside the gene matches: 17. Germline V CDR1 and CDR2: SGHRS, YFSETQ. CDR3 sequence (DNA): TGCGCCAGCAGTTCCCACGACAGGGGGCCCCTACGTGCCTATGGCTACACCTTC. Translating it yields CASSSHDRGPLRAYGYTF.

This chain links TRBV3-1 (or the pseudogene TRBV3-2) with TRBJ1-2; 9 bases line up with TRBD1. Per the germline V gene, CDR1 is LGHDT and CDR2 is YNNKEL (reference sequence). J was trimmed by 6 bases and V by 3 bases; bases with no gene match: 11. The CDR3 totals 16 residues. The CDR3 sequence: CASSHFSRTGANGYTF. Here the CDR3 DNA reads TGTGCCAGCAGCCATTTTTCCCGGACAGGGGCAAATGGCTACACCTTC.

The chain recombines TRBV19 with TRBJ1-6; 7 bases agree with TRBD1. The CDR3 covers 16 residues. The germline gives CDR1 LNHDA, CDR2 SQIVND (reference sequence). With V trimmed by 5 bases and J by 4 bases, 8 bases remained unmatched. CDR3 DNA: TGTGCCAGTAGTGTCCGACAGGGAAGATATAATTCACCCCTCCACTTT. Translating it yields CASSVRQGRYNSPLHF. The variable domain in full, with the rest retrieved from reference TRBV19 and TRBJ1-6, is DGGITQSPKYLFRKEGQNVTLSCEQNLNHDAMYWYRQDPGQGLRLIYYSQIVNDFQKGDIAEGYSVSREKKESFPLTVTSAQKNPTAFYLCASSVRQGRYNSPLHFGNGTRLTVT.

The rearrangement links TRBV7-9 to TRBJ1-5; D gene uncertain. This CDR3 is 13 amino acids long. V was clipped by 10 bases and J by 5 bases, with 15 bases between them. Germline V gene data show CDR1 as SEHNR and CDR2 as FQNEAQ (reference sequence). CDR3 DNA sequence: TGTGCCATTTCCCCCTCAACTGATCAGCCCCAGCATTTT. Protein: CAISPSTDQPQHF.

The V call is TRBV10-3, the J call TRBJ2-3, with TRBD2 identical over 9 bases. The V and J ends lost 2 bases and 2 bases, in that order; junction bases with no gene match: 2. CDR3 length: 15 residues. Germline V gene sequence: CDR1 ENHRY, CDR2 SYGVKD. The CDR3 sequence is CAISEGGGATDTQYF. The CDR3 coding sequence is TGTGCCATCAGTGAGGGCGGGGGGGCCACAGATACGCAGTATTTT.

The sample holds one count of this clone. The V gene is TRBV3-1 (or the pseudogene TRBV3-2), the J gene TRBJ1-2; 7 positions agree with TRBD1. V lost 5 bases and J lost 4; bases outside the gene matches: 4. The CDR3 runs to 13 residues. Germline V gene lookup returns CDR1 LGHDT and CDR2 YNNKEL (reference sequence). CDR3 nucleotides: TGTGCCAGCAGCGATGGGACAGCCTATGGCTACACCTTC. This codes for CASSDGTAYGYTF.

This chain connects TRBV4-3 to TRBJ1-4, with D unclear. V was cut by 0 bases and J by 1 base, with 9 bases left in between. This CDR3 region has 16 residues. Germline assignment: CDR1 LGHNA and CDR2 YSLEER. The CDR3 DNA reads TGCGCCAGCAGCCAAGATGGAGGAGGAACTAATGAAAAACTGTTTTTT. Its translation: CASSQDGGGTNEKLFF.

The rearrangement uses TRBV3-1 (or the pseudogene TRBV3-2) and TRBJ1-3; tentative D call: TRBD1 (6 bases). Per germline, CDR1 LGHDT and CDR2 YNNKEL (reference sequence). CDR3 size: 15 residues. V was pared by 0 bases and J by 4 bases, with 10 bases between. This CDR3 is CASSQDEGGGNTIYF. The DNA for the CDR3 is TGTGCCAGCAGCCAAGATGAGGGGGGGGGAAACACCATATATTTT.

This clone was seen just once. This rearrangement joins TRBV5-6 to TRBJ2-5, with 8 bases identical to TRBD1. The CDR3 runs to 17 residues. Germline V gene lookup returns CDR1 SGHDT and CDR2 YYEEEE. The V gene end was trimmed by 0 bases and the J gene end by 4 bases; junction bases not matched to a gene: 11. The CDR3 protein is CASSLVVRTGIPETQYF. CDR3 bases: TGTGCCAGCAGCTTGGTTGTAAGGACAGGGATCCCAGAGACCCAGTACTTC. Full variable domain (missing parts from reference TRBV5-6 and TRBJ2-5): DAGVTQSPTHLIKTRGQQVTLRCSPKSGHDTVSWYQQALGQGPQFIFQYYEEEERQRGNFPDRFSGHQFPNYSSELNVNALLLGDSALYLCASSLVVRTGIPETQYFGPGTRLLVL.